The rows below give T cell receptor beta chains drawn from one sample of a study of a mutant IDH1 vaccine in newly diagnosed glioma. The repertoire was sequenced with immunoSEQ multiplex PCR; TCRdb's copy has only in-frame clones and lacks some. The sample carries tens of thousands of clones, 79% recorded once. For these TCRs, the target antigens are not known. The sample here was PBMCs, taken from a glioma patient whose treatment included an IDH1 peptide vaccine. The receptors come from a man aged 40-50 years with glioma. The CDR3 runs from the conserved cysteine through the conserved F or W. Fields, in order: J gene, V gene, clone size, CDR3 protein. Size tells how often a clone was seen (once, few, many) or the class of an expanded clone, and some rows leave it out.

TRBJ2-7,TRBV29-1,few,CSVEGGDRGYEQYF
TRBJ1-1,TRBV5-1,few,CASSNGQGMNTEAFF
TRBJ2-3,TRBV11-2,.,CASSRSGTGDTQYF
TRBJ2-6,TRBV9,.,CASSPRHLTSGANVLTF
TRBJ1-2,TRBV6-5,.,CASSNPSGWGYTF
TRBJ2-1,TRBV5-1,.,CASRRTAGSEEQFF
TRBJ2-5,TRBV6-1,once,CATEDQQETQYF
TRBJ2-2,TRBV27,.,CASSPNTGELFF
TRBJ2-1,TRBV5-4,.,CASSSADNEQFF
TRBJ2-3,TRBV19,.,CASRDRGLTDTQYF